This TCR beta chain was retrieved from a study of cytomegalovirus exposure and HLA in healthy donors. The PCR made use of 60 Vbeta and 13 Jbeta primers. In the study's own analysis: Later, an analysis found about 77 million unique TCR beta chains, and about 10 million of these were shared. Profiled with immunoSEQ multiplex PCR; TCRdb holds only in-frame clones, not every one. For V, J and clone size, that table is used; D and trimming come from the DNA. The table counts 200,000 to 250,000 clones; approximately 0.98% lies in the top ten. Study conclusions and caveats: According to an earlier analysis, most TCR beta V segments yielded productive rearrangements about 87% or about 30% of the time.

As concerns this clone: The antigen is not known.

V was cut by 3 bases and J by 0 bases, with 11 bases left in between. CDR1 is LNHDA and CDR2 is SQIVND in the germline V gene (reference sequence). This CDR3 comprises 15 residues. The genes are TRBV19 and TRBJ1-1, with D uncertain. This sequence originates from a woman in her thirties in good health and CMV-seropositive. Material for sequencing was PBMCs. The CDR3 nucleotides read TGTGCCAGTAGTATTCTAGGCCGATTGAACACTGAAGCTTTCTTT. Protein sequence: CASSILGRLNTEAFF.